This TCR beta chain was captured in a study of vaccination and CD4 T cells after COVID-19 (dated 2022 in TCRdb). With respect to the entire study: Six males and four females were included in the convalescent cohort, with two Hispanic individuals, seven Caucasians, two Asians and one multiracial person represented. Control cultures received a CEFX viral epitope pool as the positive control, an HIV-1 Nef peptide pool as the negative control, or no peptide. For stimulating the cultures, overlapping spike peptide pools were used, derived from SARS-CoV-2 as well as from the common cold coronaviruses HCoV-NL63, HCoV-OC43 and HCoV-229E. Each participant got two doses of either the Pfizer-BioNTech BNT162b2 vaccine (n=8) or the Moderna mRNA-1273 vaccine (n=2). The spike-specific CD4+ TCR repertoire was compared before and after mRNA vaccination in 10 to 11 COVID-19 convalescent patients and a few infection-naive healthy vaccine recipients. Post-COVID blood samples from convalescent patients were collected a median of approximately 100 days after diagnosis, with a range of 35 to 161 days. Post-vaccine blood samples were taken a median of about 70 days after the second vaccine dose, with a range of roughly 13 to 250 days. General study outcomes and caveats: Nearly all vaccine-specific clones in convalescent patients (304 of 307) were mono-reactive for SARS-CoV-2 spike rather than cross-reactive with common cold coronaviruses. The study included relatively few convalescent patients and did not analyze early timepoints after natural infection. Among the post-vaccine SARS-CoV-2-reactive clones in convalescent patients, a median about 87% showed up only after vaccination, which suggests vaccine-specific priming. An increase in the median number of SARS-CoV-2-reactive clonotypes from 20 to 25 after infection to roughly 39 after vaccination was observed, but the change was not found to be significant.

Taken from the germline V gene (reference sequence), the CDR1 and CDR2 loops are SGHNT and YYREEE. The CDR3 spans 15 residues, from the cysteine through the phenylalanine. Only the CDR3 region is kept as DNA, spanning 45 bases read in frame from base 1. The V end loses 3 bases and the J end loses 8 bases, and a stretch of 18 bases separates them. Receptor amplification or capture employed PCR. At the Johns Hopkins FTIC core, DNA from the cultured CD4+ T cells underwent TCR sequencing with the Oncomine TCR Beta short-read assay. The QIAamp micro DNA kit was used to extract genomic DNA from the cultured CD4+ T cells. Oncomine TCR Beta libraries from cultured CD4+ T cells were pooled using unique dual indexes and sequenced on an Illumina iSeq 100. The original pipeline was this. Non-productive sequences were filtered out, and CDR3s that did not start with C, did not end with F or W, or were shorter than 7 amino acids were discarded. The MANAFEST web application identified antigen-specific clonotypes by comparing peptide-stimulated wells against reference wells and other culture wells. Positive clones required FDR below 0.05, an odds ratio above 5, and productive frequency above 0.1% in at least two of three replicate wells. A clonotype counted as cross-reactive if it showed significant expansion both in the SARS-CoV-2 spike wells and in at least one common cold coronavirus spike condition. Levenshtein distances (stringdist) and unrooted phylogenetic trees (ape) in R version 3.6.1 were used to assess CDR3 homology. In-frame beta chains were kept once TCRdb had trimmed the public reads at Q25 with fastp and called clones with MiXCR. Each entry merges the rows of one CDR3 protein and shows their most common DNA and genes. These V and J calls are TCRdb output, not the study's own analysis. The sample records 20,000 to 30,000 distinct CDR3 sequences, approximately 67% of which are singletons. The ten largest make up less than 25% of the sample.

About this clonotype itself: The antigen this receptor binds is unknown. No much larger clonotype is one base removed from it; base qualities were not supplied.

In light of the paper, this sample's treatment or condition label describes: approximately nine-day PBMC culture with coronavirus spike peptide pools or control peptides (ViraFEST assay). The ViraFEST assay, used in the study, expanded antigen-specific T cells with peptide pools and then identified the expanded clonotypes through TCR sequencing. Negative nucleocapsid antibody tests taken both before and after vaccination confirmed that the healthy vaccine recipients had no prior SARS-CoV-2 infection. Over 1.5 million PBMCs per well were cultured in IMDM with roughly 5% human AB serum and roughly 9.3 IU/ml IL-2, plus 10 ug/ml peptide pools. On days 3 and 7, half of the culture medium was replaced with fresh IL-2-containing medium. After around 11 days of culture, CD4+ T cells were isolated by negative selection with the EasySep CD4+ T cell isolation kit. PBMCs were separated from whole blood using Ficoll-Paque Plus gradient centrifugation and then either used fresh or cryopreserved at -140C. Culture conditions were generally each tested in triplicate wells.

The material was CD4+ T cells from blood, cultured in vitro, obtained after SARS-CoV-2 vaccination. The receptor comes from a human donor who received a COVID-19 vaccine. The chain uses TRBV5-4 and TRBJ2-1; 6 matching bases give a weak D call of TRBD1. The nucleotide sequence reads as follows: TGTGCCAGCAGCTCTAACCCGGGACACCGGGATGAGCAGTTCTTC. It translates to CASSSNPGHRDEQFF.